This T cell receptor (beta chain) was sequenced for a study of blood T cell repertoires in COVID-19. For the study at large: From the United States, Italy and Spain came samples of acute and convalescent COVID-19. From T cells, B-cell-depleted T cells, or PBMCs came the material, which was cDNA or gDNA.

In the authors' methods: Amplification from reference gene primers served as the basis for estimated nucleated cell counts. TCRdb's table, derived via immunoSEQ multiplex PCR, lists solely in-frame clones and lacks some. V, J and clone size are those of that table, while D and trimming were read from the DNA. The table lists 100,000 to 120,000 clones, roughly 85% of them singletons. The sample was peripheral blood. The TCR comes from a human donor in a cohort sampled during active COVID-19.

Here the CDR3 DNA reads TGTGCCAGCAGTTACCCCGACAGGCGCCGGGGCGATACGCAGTATTTT. Encoded protein: CASSYPDRRRGDTQYF. The genes are TRBV6-2 or TRBV6-3 and TRBJ2-3; D perhaps matches TRBD1 (6 bases). Trimming pared 2 bases from V and 6 bases from J, leaving 18 bases between. The germline V gene encodes CDR1 MNHEY and CDR2 SVGEGT. This CDR3 comprises 16 residues.